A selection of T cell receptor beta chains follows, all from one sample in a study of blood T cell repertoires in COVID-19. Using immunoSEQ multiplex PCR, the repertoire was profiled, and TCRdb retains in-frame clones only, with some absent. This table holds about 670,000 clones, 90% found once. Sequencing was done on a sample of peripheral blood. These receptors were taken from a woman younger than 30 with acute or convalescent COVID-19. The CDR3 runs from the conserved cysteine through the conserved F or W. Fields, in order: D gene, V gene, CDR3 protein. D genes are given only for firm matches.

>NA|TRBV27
CATTSASGYAGELFF
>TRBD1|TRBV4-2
CASSPARQGAFYEQYF
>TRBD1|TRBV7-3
CASSPTGGEKLFF
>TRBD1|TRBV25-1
CASSERQGAYTF
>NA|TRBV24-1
CATSGGWGSPLHF
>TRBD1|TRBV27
CASKSGTVYSTGELFF
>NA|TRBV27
CASSSGQTQETQYF
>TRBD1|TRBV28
CASSLLKGAYGYTF
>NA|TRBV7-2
CASSHTIIGITGELFF
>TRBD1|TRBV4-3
CASSPGQGALSPYEQYF
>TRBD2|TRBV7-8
CASSFVPSGEYQETQYF
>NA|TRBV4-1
CASSRSQATSGPREKLFF
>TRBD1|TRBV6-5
CASITGGSQPQHF
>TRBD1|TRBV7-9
CASSLAVPGGLVVNIQYF
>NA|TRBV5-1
CASSLKGVGNYGYTF
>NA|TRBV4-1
CASSPLGSGHTGPGYEQYF
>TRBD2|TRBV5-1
CASSSGGWETQYF
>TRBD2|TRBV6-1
CASSETGTSLPPYF
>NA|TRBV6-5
CASSYKGVEMNTEAFF
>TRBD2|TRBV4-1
CASSQVLAGYYNEQFF
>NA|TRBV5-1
CASSLEDSTRSPLHF
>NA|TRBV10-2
CASTLVTGYGYTF
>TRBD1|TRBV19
CASSRTGGMVSYNEQFF
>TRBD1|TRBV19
CASRQDRGTEAFF
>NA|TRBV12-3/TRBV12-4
CASRIRGNTIYF
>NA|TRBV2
CASRRIRGANEKLFF
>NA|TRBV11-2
CASSLDGTGELFF
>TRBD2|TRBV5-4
CASSLAGGGKDHEQYF
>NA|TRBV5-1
CASSSTENTEAFF
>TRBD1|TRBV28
CASSLPDRVRDTQYF
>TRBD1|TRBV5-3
CARSLVRGQPIFNYGYTF
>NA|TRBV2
CASSEAGTSTDTQYF
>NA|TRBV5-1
CASSRVGGPSGYTF